These 24 T cell receptor beta chains were sequenced from one sample in a study of OX40 agonist ivuxolimab in advanced cancers. Measured with immunoSEQ multiplex PCR; TCRdb has only the in-frame clones, and not every one. Here the sample spans tens of thousands of clones, approximately 92% being singletons. This specimen was CD4+ or CD8+ T cells sorted from blood, taken in a trial of the OX40 agonist ivuxolimab. These receptor sequences come from an adult with an advanced solid tumor such as melanoma, head and neck, liver or kidney cancer.

The chain combines TRBV5-5 with TRBJ1-2; no reliable D call. In germline, CDR1 is SGHKS, CDR2 YYEKEE (reference sequence). The CDR3 runs to 12 residues. V was clipped by 4 bases and J by 2 bases, with 6 bases between them. The CDR3 coding sequence is TGTGCCAGCAGCCCCGCCAACTATGGCTACACCTTC. This codes for CASSPANYGYTF.

The chain has TRBV13 and TRBJ2-2; the match to TRBD2 covers 10 bases. The CDR3 is made up of 14 amino acids. V was pared by 5 bases and J by 4 bases, with 1 base of the junction left unmatched. Germline-derived CDR1 and CDR2 are PRHDT and FYEKMQ (reference sequence). The CDR3 reads CASSLAGATGELFF. CDR3 DNA sequence: TGTGCCAGCAGCCTAGCGGGAGCCACCGGGGAGCTGTTTTTT.

The chain is built from TRBV6-6 and TRBJ1-2; D unresolved. The CDR3 covers 14 residues. The germline V gene encodes CDR1 MNHNY and CDR2 SVGAGI (reference sequence). Trimming removed 2 bases at V and 1 base at J, with 8 bases between. The CDR3 coding sequence is TGTGCCAGCAGTTACCGGGTGGTTAACTATGGCTACACCTTC. It is translated as CASSYRVVNYGYTF.

The gene calls are TRBV25-1 and TRBJ1-3; D is possibly TRBD1 (5 bases). V lost 5 bases to trimming and J lost 2 bases, with 22 bases between them. The CDR3 spans 18 residues. Germline CDR1 and CDR2: MGHDK and SYGVNS. Here the CDR3 DNA reads TGTGCCAGCAGTATTACCTTCGGGACTTCAATTGCTGGAAACACCATATATTTT. It encodes CASSITFGTSIAGNTIYF. The full variable domain, with the rest looked up from reference TRBV25-1 and TRBJ1-3, is EADIYQTPRYLVIGTGKKITLECSQTMGHDKMYWYQQDPGMELHLIHYSYGVNSTEKGDLSSESTVSRIRTEHFPLTLESARPSHTSQYLCASSITFGTSIAGNTIYFGEGSWLTVV.

The chain carries TRBV11-2 and TRBJ1-4; D is possibly TRBD1 (5 bases). The CDR3 loop spans 14 amino acids. CDR1 and CDR2 from the germline V gene are SGHAT and FQNNGV. V was trimmed by 0 bases and J by 8 bases, leaving 10 bases between them. Here the CDR3 DNA reads TGTGCCAGCAGCTTAGAATACGGGGCGGAAAAACTGTTTTTT. It translates to CASSLEYGAEKLFF. Using reference TRBV11-2 and TRBJ1-4 for the parts outside the CDR3, the full variable domain is EAGVAQSPRYKIIEKRQSVAFWCNPISGHATLYWYQQILGQGPKLLIQFQNNGVVDDSQLPKDRFSAERLKGVDSTLKIQPAKLEDSAVYLCASSLEYGAEKLFFGSGTQLSVL.

The V and J genes are TRBV7-2 and TRBJ1-2; D is unresolved. Trimming pared 2 bases from V and 5 bases from J, leaving 6 bases between. This CDR3 is built from 12 residues. Germline values: CDR1 SGHTA, CDR2 FQGNSA. The DNA of the CDR3 is TGTGCCAGCAGCTTACCACGTTATGGCTACACCTTC. It translates to CASSLPRYGYTF.

CDR3 loop: CASVWQGSSGNTIYF. The CDR3 DNA reads TGTGCCAGTGTCTGGCAGGGGAGCTCTGGAAACACCATATATTTT. The rearrangement uses TRBV28 and TRBJ1-3; D might be TRBD1 (6 bases). Between the trimmed V and J ends, which lost 9 bases and 0 bases, there was a span of 15 bases. This CDR3 is 15 amino acids long. Germline V gives CDR1 MDHEN, CDR2 SYDVKM.

The chain links TRBV4-1 to TRBJ1-5; 9 bases align to TRBD1. Germline loops: CDR1 MGHRA, CDR2 YSYEKL. J gave up 5 bases and V 5 bases, and 7 bases lay outside the gene matches. This CDR3 has 15 amino acids. Here the CDR3 reads CASSTRDRVDQPQHF. CDR3 sequence (DNA): TGCGCCAGCAGCACACGGGACAGGGTGGATCAGCCCCAGCATTTT.

The chain joins TRBV7-8 to TRBJ1-5; 7 bases fit TRBD1. The germline V gene encodes CDR1 SGHVS and CDR2 FQNEAQ. CDR3 length equals 16 residues. The V gene end was trimmed by 5 bases and the J gene end by 4 bases; junction bases not matched to a gene: 11. This chain's CDR3 is CASSPGGLSANQPQHF. The CDR3 bases are TGTGCCAGCAGCCCAGGGGGTCTTTCGGCAAATCAGCCCCAGCATTTT.

The chain has TRBV30 and TRBJ2-7; D is perhaps TRBD2 (5 bases). This CDR3 spans 13 amino acids. Trimming took 1 base from V and 3 from J, leaving 10 bases between them. Germline CDR1 and CDR2: GTSNPN and SVGIG (reference sequence). Here the CDR3 DNA reads TGTGCCTGGAGTGGGAGGACTCGCTACGAGCAGTACTTC. Protein: CAWSGRTRYEQYF.

This clone has only a few counts. The V and J genes are TRBV30 and TRBJ1-4; D gene ambiguous. V lost 2 bases, J lost 5 bases, and 18 bases lay in between. Per germline, CDR1 GTSNPN and CDR2 SVGIG (reference sequence). This CDR3 has 16 residues. CDR3 nucleotide sequence: TGTGCCTGGAGTCCAGGACCCCGGGAGGTGAATGAAAAACTGTTTTTT. It is translated as CAWSPGPREVNEKLFF.

The chain combines TRBV7-9 with TRBJ1-4; no definite D call. Germline V gene sequence: CDR1 SEHNR, CDR2 FQNEAQ (reference sequence). V shed 4 bases and J shed 0 bases, with 12 bases lying between them. CDR3 size: 16 residues. CDR3 coding DNA: TGTGCCAGCAGCTCGGCGGGAGATGCAACTAATGAAAAACTGTTTTTT. Amino acids: CASSSAGDATNEKLFF.

The table lists this clone with a count of one. The V gene is TRBV4-1, the J gene TRBJ1-4; D is perhaps TRBD1 (5 bases). CDR1 is MGHRA and CDR2 is YSYEKL in the germline V gene. This CDR3 is built from 13 residues. Trimming removed 4 bases from V and 8 bases from J, with 11 bases in between. The CDR3 DNA reads as TGCGCCAGCAGCCCGACAGACGGGGAAAAACTGTTTTTT. The encoded protein is CASSPTDGEKLFF.

V and J are TRBV6-5 and TRBJ1-3; D gene unclear. This CDR3 has 14 amino acids. The V end was cut by 0 bases, the J end by 7 bases, with 10 bases between. The germline gives CDR1 MNHEY, CDR2 SVGAGI. CDR3 protein: CASSYSAGVNTIYF. Here the CDR3 DNA reads TGTGCCAGCAGTTACTCGGCTGGGGTGAACACCATATATTTT.

The V and J genes are TRBV7-9 and TRBJ1-3; D ambiguous. The CDR3 is 15 residues long. Germline CDR1 is SEHNR and CDR2 is FQNEAQ (reference sequence). V was trimmed by 4 bases and J by 0 bases, leaving 10 bases between them. DNA for the CDR3: TGTGCCAGCAGCTGGTCCCTCACCTCTGGAAACACCATATATTTT. This translates into CASSWSLTSGNTIYF.

The chain recombines TRBV6-1 with TRBJ1-5, with D uncertain. V was cut by 7 bases and J by 2 bases, with 12 bases left in between. The germline V gene encodes CDR1 MNHNS and CDR2 SASEGT. This CDR3 comprises 14 residues. The CDR3 DNA reads as TGTGCCAGCACCGGAGAGTGGGGCAATCAGCCCCAGCATTTT. It is translated as CASTGEWGNQPQHF.

The V and J genes are TRBV6-1 and TRBJ2-3; maybe TRBD2 (5 bases). Trimming left V 2 bases short and J 3 bases short, with 9 bases between. The CDR3 extends over 14 amino acids. The germline CDR1 and CDR2 sequences are MNHNS and SASEGT. In nucleotides, the CDR3 is TGTGCCAGCAGTGAACGACCGGGGACAGATACGCAGTATTTT. Protein: CASSERPGTDTQYF.

The chain recombines TRBV4-2 with TRBJ2-7; D is undetermined. CDR1 and CDR2 (germline): LGHNA, YNFKEQ. There are 15 residues in the CDR3. V lost 0 bases, J lost 7 bases, and 16 bases lay in between. In DNA, the CDR3 is TGTGCCAGCAGCCAAGATATTGGGCTCCGTGTGGAGCAGTACTTC. Its protein is CASSQDIGLRVEQYF.

A single count supports this clone. The chain carries TRBV6-1 and TRBJ1-2; 7 nucleotides match TRBD1. Germline CDR1 and CDR2: MNHNS and SASEGT. This CDR3 spans 11 amino acids. V dropped 10 bases and J dropped 5; count of bases not matched to a gene: 4. The CDR3 bases are TGTGCCAACACAGGGGTTTATGGCTACACCTTC. The encoded protein is CANTGVYGYTF.

With regard to this clone: Other DNA sequences in this specimen translate into the identical CDR3. The chain recombines TRBV6-5 with TRBJ2-6, with TRBD1 as a possible D gene (6 bases). The V gene lost 0 bases and the J gene lost 12 bases, with 9 bases spanning the gap. The germline CDR1 and CDR2 sequences are MNHEY and SVGAGI. The CDR3 spans 13 residues. The CDR3: CASSYSGQIVLTF. Written as DNA, the CDR3 is TGTGCCAGCAGTTACTCAGGACAGATCGTCCTGACTTTC.

The count of this clone is one. This chain links TRBV13 with TRBJ2-1; 9 bases match TRBD1. Trimming cost V 0 bases and J 9 bases; bases outside gene matches: 0. This CDR3 contains 13 residues. CDR1 and CDR2 (germline): PRHDT, FYEKMQ (reference sequence). The CDR3 here is CASSLGTGGEQFF. The CDR3 coding sequence is TGTGCCAGCAGCTTAGGGACAGGGGGTGAGCAGTTCTTC.

This clone appeared once. The CDR3 bases are TGTGCCAGCAAAGAGGCCAGCGACAGTAGGTTTGGGGAGCAGTACTTC. Protein: CASKEASDSRFGEQYF. The rearrangement uses TRBV25-1 and TRBJ2-7; weak D call: TRBD1 (5 bases). The CDR3 sequence is 16 residues long. CDR1 is MGHDK and CDR2 is SYGVNS in the germline V gene. Trimming cost V 7 bases and J 7 bases, with 26 bases left between them.

The chain links TRBV2 to TRBJ2-5, with TRBD2 matching over 9 bases. The germline V gene encodes CDR1 SNHLY and CDR2 FYNNEI. The junction had 12 bases not matched to a gene; V was cut back by 6 bases and J by 4 bases. This CDR3 has 16 amino acids. For the CDR3, the DNA is TGTGCCAGCAGGGAACCGAGCCTTAGCGGGAGAGAGACCCAGTACTTC. Translated, it gives CASREPSLSGRETQYF. Together with reference TRBV2 and TRBJ2-5, the CDR3 gives the full variable domain: EPEVTQTPSHQVTQMGQEVILRCVPISNHLYFYWYRQILGQKVEFLVSFYNNEISEKSEIFDDQFSVERPDGSNFTLKIRSTKLEDSAMYFCASREPSLSGRETQYFGPGTRLLVL.

The rearrangement uses TRBV28 and TRBJ2-2; D unclear. The CDR3 runs to 13 residues. The ends were cut back, 1 base at V and 6 bases at J, with 6 bases in the middle. The germline CDR1 and CDR2 sequences are MDHEN and SYDVKM. The DNA for the CDR3 is TGTGCCAGCAGTTTATACAATGCCGGGGAGCTGTTTTTT. Translated: CASSLYNAGELFF.